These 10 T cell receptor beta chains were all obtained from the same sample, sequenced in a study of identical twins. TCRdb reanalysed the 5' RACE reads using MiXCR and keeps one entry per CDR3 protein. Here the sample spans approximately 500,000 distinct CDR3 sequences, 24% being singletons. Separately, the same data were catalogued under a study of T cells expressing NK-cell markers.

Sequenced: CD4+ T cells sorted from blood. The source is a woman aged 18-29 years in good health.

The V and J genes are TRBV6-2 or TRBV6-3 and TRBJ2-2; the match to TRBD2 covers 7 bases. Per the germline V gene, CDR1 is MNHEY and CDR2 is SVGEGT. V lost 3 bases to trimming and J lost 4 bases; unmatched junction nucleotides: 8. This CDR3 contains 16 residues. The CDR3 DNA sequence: TGTGCCAGCAGTTATTTGGCGGGAGCACCCACCGGGGAGCTGTTTTTT. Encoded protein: CASSYLAGAPTGELFF.

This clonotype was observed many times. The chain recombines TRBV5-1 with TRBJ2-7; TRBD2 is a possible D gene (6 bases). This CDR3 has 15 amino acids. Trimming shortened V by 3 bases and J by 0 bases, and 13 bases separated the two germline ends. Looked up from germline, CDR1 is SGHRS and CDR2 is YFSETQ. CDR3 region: CASSSGLLSSYEQYF. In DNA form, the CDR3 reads TGCGCCAGCAGCTCGGGACTCCTGAGCTCCTACGAGCAGTACTTC. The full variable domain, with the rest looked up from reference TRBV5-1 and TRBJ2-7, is KAGVTQTPRYLIKTRGQQVTLSCSPISGHRSVSWYQQTPGQGLQFLFEYFSETQRNKGNFPGRFSGRQFSNSRSEMNVSTLELGDSALYLCASSSGLLSSYEQYFGPGTRLTVT.

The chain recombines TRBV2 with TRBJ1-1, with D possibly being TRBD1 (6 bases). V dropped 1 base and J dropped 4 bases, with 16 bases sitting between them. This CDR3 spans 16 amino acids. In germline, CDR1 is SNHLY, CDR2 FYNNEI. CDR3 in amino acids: CASSEESTGSGTEAFF. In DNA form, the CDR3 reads TGTGCCAGCAGTGAAGAATCGACAGGTTCGGGCACTGAAGCTTTCTTT.

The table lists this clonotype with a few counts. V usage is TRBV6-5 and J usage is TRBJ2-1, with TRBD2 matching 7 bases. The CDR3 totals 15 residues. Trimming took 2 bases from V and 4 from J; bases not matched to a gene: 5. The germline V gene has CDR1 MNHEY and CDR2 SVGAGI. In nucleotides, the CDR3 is TGTGCCAGCAGTTACGGGGCGGGAGTATACAATGAGCAGTTCTTC. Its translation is CASSYGAGVYNEQFF.

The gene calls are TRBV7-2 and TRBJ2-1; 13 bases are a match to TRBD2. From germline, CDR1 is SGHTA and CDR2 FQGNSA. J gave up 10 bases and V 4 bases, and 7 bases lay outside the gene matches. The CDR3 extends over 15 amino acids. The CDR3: CASSSHGLAGVEQFF. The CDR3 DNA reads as TGTGCCAGCAGCTCCCATGGACTAGCGGGAGTGGAGCAGTTCTTC. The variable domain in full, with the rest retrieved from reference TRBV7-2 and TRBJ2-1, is GAGVSQSPSNKVTEKGKDVELRCDPISGHTALYWYRQSLGQGLEFLIYFQGNSAPDKSGLPSDRFSAERTGGSVSTLTIQRTQQEDSAVYLCASSSHGLAGVEQFFGPGTRLTVL.

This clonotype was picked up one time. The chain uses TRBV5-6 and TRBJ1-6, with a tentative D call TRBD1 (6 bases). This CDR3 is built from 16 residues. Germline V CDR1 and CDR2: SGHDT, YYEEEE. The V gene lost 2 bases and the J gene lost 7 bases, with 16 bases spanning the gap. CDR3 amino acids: CASSLSGGRPNSPLHF. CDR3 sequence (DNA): TGTGCCAGCAGCTTAAGCGGGGGCCGACCAAATTCACCCCTCCACTTT.

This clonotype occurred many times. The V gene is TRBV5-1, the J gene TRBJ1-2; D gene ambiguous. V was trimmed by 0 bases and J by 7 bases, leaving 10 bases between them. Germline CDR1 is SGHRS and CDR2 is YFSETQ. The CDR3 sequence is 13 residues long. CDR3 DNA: TGCGCCAGCAGCTTGGAGGCCCGGCTTGGCTACACCTTC. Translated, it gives CASSLEARLGYTF. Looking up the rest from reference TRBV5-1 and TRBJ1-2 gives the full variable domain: KAGVTQTPRYLIKTRGQQVTLSCSPISGHRSVSWYQQTPGQGLQFLFEYFSETQRNKGNFPGRFSGRQFSNSRSEMNVSTLELGDSALYLCASSLEARLGYTFGSGTRLTVV.

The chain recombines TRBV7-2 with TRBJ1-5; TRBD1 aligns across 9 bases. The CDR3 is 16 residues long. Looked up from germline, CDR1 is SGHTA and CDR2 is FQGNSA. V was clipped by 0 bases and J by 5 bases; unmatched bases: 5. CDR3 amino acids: CASSLAPRTGDQPQHF. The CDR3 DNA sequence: TGTGCCAGCAGCTTAGCGCCTAGGACAGGGGATCAGCCCCAGCATTTT.

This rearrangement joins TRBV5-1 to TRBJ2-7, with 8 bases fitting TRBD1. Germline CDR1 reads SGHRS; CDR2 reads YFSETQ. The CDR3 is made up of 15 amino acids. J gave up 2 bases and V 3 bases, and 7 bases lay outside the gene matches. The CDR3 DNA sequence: TGCGCCAGCAGCTCCGACAGGGGTGACCCCTACGAGCAGTACTTC. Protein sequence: CASSSDRGDPYEQYF. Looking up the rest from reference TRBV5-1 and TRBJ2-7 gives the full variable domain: KAGVTQTPRYLIKTRGQQVTLSCSPISGHRSVSWYQQTPGQGLQFLFEYFSETQRNKGNFPGRFSGRQFSNSRSEMNVSTLELGDSALYLCASSSDRGDPYEQYFGPGTRLTVT.

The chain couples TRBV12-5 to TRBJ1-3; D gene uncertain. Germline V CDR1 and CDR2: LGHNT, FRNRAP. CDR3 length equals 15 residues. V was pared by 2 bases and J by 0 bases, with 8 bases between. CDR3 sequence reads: CASGLLRSSGNTIYF. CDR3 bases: TGTGCTAGTGGTTTGCTGCGGAGCTCTGGAAACACCATATATTTT.